Each of the 29 T cell receptor beta chains below was sequenced from the same sample in a study of control samples from healthy donors and cancer patients. The repertoire was sequenced with immunoSEQ multiplex PCR; TCRdb's copy has only in-frame clones and lacks some. This sample has 100,000 to 120,000 clones; 85% to 90% occur once, and the top ten carry roughly 4%. Sequencing used PBMCs. The receptors were sampled from a woman aged 55 to 70 with lung cancer.

This chain links TRBV18 with TRBJ2-3; D is perhaps TRBD1 or TRBD2 (5 bases each). The CDR3 length is 15 residues. The germline V gene has CDR1 KGHSH and CDR2 LQKENI. V lost 3 bases and J lost 5, with 15 bases in between. Here the CDR3 reads CASSPGVPKGDTQYF. CDR3 DNA sequence: TGTGCCAGCTCACCGGGGGTCCCGAAGGGAGATACGCAGTATTTT.

This chain joins TRBV9 and TRBJ1-1, with D possibly matching TRBD1 (6 bases). This CDR3 is built from 14 residues. The germline V gene encodes CDR1 SGDLS and CDR2 YYNGEE. The V end lost 4 bases, the J end lost 3 bases, and 13 bases lay between the germline ends. The CDR3: CASSPPDRYTEAFF. CDR3 DNA: TGTGCCAGCAGCCCCCCAGACAGGTACACTGAAGCTTTCTTT.

This chain links TRBV6-1 with TRBJ1-1; no clear D gene. V shed 3 bases and J shed 1 base, with 6 bases lying between them. This CDR3 is built from 13 residues. From germline, CDR1 is MNHNS and CDR2 SASEGT. CDR3 protein: CASSDTRNTEAFF. Written as DNA, the CDR3 is TGTGCCAGCAGTGACACTAGGAACACTGAAGCTTTCTTT.

In this sample, this clone turned up once. The sample contains more than one DNA sequence encoding this CDR3. V is TRBV9 and J is TRBJ2-1, with 11 bases aligning to TRBD2. V lost 0 bases and J lost 8; bases outside the gene matches: 4. CDR3 length: 15 residues. Germline V gene data show CDR1 as SGDLS and CDR2 as YYNGEE. CDR3 DNA sequence: TGTGCCAGCAGCGTAGTTAGCGGGGGGGTCGATGAGCAGTTCTTC. This gives the protein CASSVVSGGVDEQFF.

This sequence joins TRBV19 and TRBJ2-1; D possibly corresponds to TRBD1 (6 bases). The ends were cut back, 3 bases at V and 3 bases at J, with 21 bases in the middle. Germline assignment: CDR1 LNHDA and CDR2 SQIVND (reference sequence). CDR3 size: 18 residues. CDR3 DNA: TGTGCCAGTAGTATGATACTAGGAGGCGTCAGGGGCTACAATGAGCAGTTCTTC. Encoded protein: CASSMILGGVRGYNEQFF.

The rearrangement links TRBV29-1 to TRBJ2-7; the D gene is possibly TRBD2 (6 bases). CDR1 and CDR2 (germline): SQVTM, ANQGSEA. The CDR3 extends over 13 amino acids. Trimming took off 7 bases at V and 3 bases at J, with 16 bases between the two ends. This chain's CDR3 is CSGSTGTDYEQYF. CDR3 coding DNA: TGCAGCGGAAGCACCGGGACTGACTACGAGCAGTACTTC.

The gene calls are TRBV5-6 and TRBJ1-5; a weak D match, TRBD1 (6 bases). The germline V gene encodes CDR1 SGHDT and CDR2 YYEEEE. The CDR3 loop spans 17 amino acids. V was clipped by 2 bases and J by 4 bases, with 19 bases between them. The CDR3 region is CASSFYITGSKNQPQHF. CDR3 bases: TGTGCCAGCAGCTTCTATATCACAGGGTCGAAAAATCAGCCCCAGCATTTT.

The chain has TRBV5-1 and TRBJ2-3; 11 bases are a match to TRBD2. Germline values: CDR1 SGHRS, CDR2 YFSETQ. The CDR3 is made up of 17 amino acids. The trim removed 2 bases at V and 4 bases at J, leaving 9 bases unmatched. The CDR3, as DNA: TGCGCCAGCAGCTTTGGTACTAGCGGGGGTCTCGCAGATACGCAGTATTTT. Its protein product is CASSFGTSGGLADTQYF.

The chain carries TRBV20-1 and TRBJ1-6; D gene ambiguous. CDR1 is DFQATT and CDR2 is SNEGSKA in the germline V gene (reference sequence). CDR3 length: 11 amino acids. Trimming stripped 5 bases from V and 14 bases from J, with 13 bases between. The CDR3 region is CSAPVRDTLHF. The CDR3 DNA reads as TGCAGTGCTCCCGTGAGAGATACCCTCCACTTT.

This sequence joins TRBV6-5 and TRBJ1-1; D perhaps matches TRBD1 (5 bases). The CDR3 totals 13 residues. Germline V gives CDR1 MNHEY, CDR2 SVGAGI. The germline V and J ends were trimmed by 7 bases and 1 base, with 10 bases remaining between them. In DNA form, the CDR3 reads TGTGCCAGCATGAGGGGAAGGAACACTGAAGCTTTCTTT. It is translated as CASMRGRNTEAFF.

This chain connects TRBV4-3 to TRBJ2-6; 10 nucleotides agree with TRBD1. J was trimmed by 3 bases and V by 0 bases; bases with no gene match: 11. Germline V gene lookup returns CDR1 LGHNA and CDR2 YSLEER. This CDR3 spans 20 amino acids. The CDR3 region has the DNA TGCGCCAGCAGCCAAGAAAGCGGGAGACAGGGGGCGAGTGGGGCCAACGTCCTGACTTTC. This sequence encodes CASSQESGRQGASGANVLTF.

V usage is TRBV6-6 and J usage is TRBJ2-3, with TRBD1 matching 12 bases. Germline assignment: CDR1 MNHNY and CDR2 SVGAGI (reference sequence). Trimming took 5 bases from V and 5 from J; bases not matched to a gene: 14. The CDR3 has 18 amino acids. The CDR3: CASSPALGTGGEKDTQYF. In DNA, the CDR3 is TGTGCCAGCAGTCCAGCCCTCGGGACAGGGGGCGAGAAAGATACGCAGTATTTT.

This clone was observed a handful of times. The rearrangement uses TRBV7-6 and TRBJ1-2; 11 nucleotides align to TRBD1. From germline, CDR1 is SGHVS and CDR2 FNYEAQ. Trimming removed 0 bases from V and 3 bases from J; junction bases left unmatched: 0. The CDR3 length is 15 residues. The CDR3 here is CASSLAGQGDYGYTF. DNA for the CDR3: TGTGCCAGCAGCTTAGCGGGACAGGGGGACTATGGCTACACCTTC.

The rearrangement links TRBV3-1 (or the pseudogene TRBV3-2) to TRBJ2-1; the D is unclear. Germline CDR1 LGHDT, CDR2 YNNKEL (reference sequence). There are 13 residues in the CDR3. Trimming removed 1 base at V and 1 base at J, with 2 bases between. The CDR3 sequence: CASSQGSYNEQFF. In DNA, the CDR3 is TGTGCCAGCAGCCAAGGTTCCTACAATGAGCAGTTCTTC.

V gene TRBV19 combines with J gene TRBJ1-1; TRBD1 agrees at 7 bases. The CDR3 sequence is 14 residues long. The junction had 5 bases not matched to a gene; V was cut back by 1 base and J by 6 bases. The germline V gene has CDR1 LNHDA and CDR2 SQIVND (reference sequence). The CDR3 DNA reads as TGTGCCAGTAGTATAGCCTCGGGACAGCCTGAAGCTTTCTTT. It codes for CASSIASGQPEAFF.

The chain joins TRBV3-1 (or the pseudogene TRBV3-2) to TRBJ2-7; TRBD1 matches 8 bases. Germline values: CDR1 LGHDT, CDR2 YNNKEL (reference sequence). J lost 3 bases, V lost 2 bases, and 3 bases had no gene match. CDR3 length: 14 residues. The CDR3 here is CASSQQGAYYEQYF. CDR3 sequence (DNA): TGTGCCAGCAGCCAACAGGGGGCTTACTACGAGCAGTACTTC.

The chain is built from TRBV6-5 and TRBJ2-2, with D uncertain. Germline CDR1 MNHEY, CDR2 SVGAGI. CDR3 length: 14 residues. Trimming pared 6 bases from V and 6 bases from J, leaving 14 bases between. The CDR3: CASSPNLGSGELFF. CDR3 nucleotide sequence: TGTGCCAGCAGCCCCAACCTTGGGTCCGGGGAGCTGTTTTTT.

The chain joins TRBV12-3 or TRBV12-4 to TRBJ1-2; D is possibly TRBD1 (6 bases). The CDR3 has 13 residues. Between the trimmed V and J ends, which lost 1 base and 7 bases, there was a span of 10 bases. CDR3 protein: CASSLEARGGYTF. CDR3 DNA sequence: TGTGCCAGCAGTTTAGAGGCCAGGGGTGGCTACACCTTC.

The chain recombines TRBV6-5 with TRBJ1-2; 10 bases are shared with TRBD1. With V trimmed by 4 bases and J by 8 bases, 4 bases remained unmatched. The CDR3 has 13 residues. Germline V CDR1 and CDR2: MNHEY, SVGAGI. Here the CDR3 DNA reads TGTGCCAGCAGTTGGGGGACAGGGGCCGGCTACACCTTC. As protein: CASSWGTGAGYTF.

J is TRBJ2-3 and V is TRBV3-1 (or the pseudogene TRBV3-2), with a possible D match to TRBD2 (6 bases). The CDR3 has 16 residues. Per germline, CDR1 LGHDT and CDR2 YNNKEL (reference sequence). V lost 1 base, J lost 2 bases, and 13 bases lay in between. The CDR3 DNA is TGTGCCAGCAGCCAAGCCGGAAGGAGGGCCACAGATACGCAGTATTTT. This encodes CASSQAGRRATDTQYF.

This clone was recorded once. This rearrangement joins TRBV19 to TRBJ1-1; the D is unclear. V was trimmed by 4 bases and J by 3 bases, leaving 9 bases between them. CDR3 length: 13 amino acids. CDR1 and CDR2 (germline): LNHDA, SQIVND (reference sequence). CDR3 coding DNA: TGTGCCAGTAGTACGAGGATGGACACTGAAGCTTTCTTT. Translation gives CASSTRMDTEAFF.

The genes are TRBV7-3 and TRBJ2-3, with D uncertain. Trimming shortened V by 5 bases and J by 0 bases, and 15 bases separated the two germline ends. Germline values: CDR1 SGHTA, CDR2 FQGTGA. CDR3 length equals 16 residues. The CDR3, as DNA: TGTGCCAGCAGCCCCGGGTCTAGTGCTAGCACAGATACGCAGTATTTT. This gives the protein CASSPGSSASTDTQYF. Combining the CDR3 with reference TRBV7-3 and TRBJ2-3 gives the whole variable domain GAGVSQTPSNKVTEKGKYVELRCDPISGHTALYWYRQSLGQGPEFLIYFQGTGAADDSGLPNDRFFAVRPEGSVSTLKIQRTERGDSAVYLCASSPGSSASTDTQYFGPGTRLTVL.

The V and J genes are TRBV7-9 and TRBJ1-4, with a possible D match to TRBD1 (5 bases). CDR1 is SEHNR and CDR2 is FQNEAQ in the germline V gene (reference sequence). With 0 bases removed from V and 3 bases from J, the gap between germline ends came to 11 bases. This CDR3 comprises 16 residues. CDR3 nucleotide sequence: TGTGCCAGCAGCTTAGCGGTGAGGGGATCTAATGAAAAACTGTTTTTT. This encodes CASSLAVRGSNEKLFF.

The chain is built from TRBV10-3 and TRBJ1-2; D uncertain. This CDR3 has 11 amino acids. Germline loops: CDR1 ENHRY, CDR2 SYGVKD. V lost 6 bases to trimming and J lost 6 bases, with 8 bases between them. The CDR3 DNA is TGTGCCATCAGCGCTGGGGATGGCTACACCTTC. This sequence encodes CAISAGDGYTF.

The chain carries TRBV24-1 and TRBJ1-1; 8 bases map to TRBD1. This CDR3 is 12 amino acids long. In germline, CDR1 is KGHDR, CDR2 SFDVKD. V lost 9 bases and J lost 6; bases outside the gene matches: 5. The CDR3 spells CATHRGYPEAFF. Written as DNA, the CDR3 is TGTGCCACCCACAGGGGGTATCCTGAAGCTTTCTTT.

The rearrangement joins TRBV20-1 to TRBJ2-5; perhaps TRBD2 as D (6 bases). Trimming shortened V by 3 bases and J by 5 bases, and 22 bases separated the two germline ends. Germline V gene lookup returns CDR1 DFQATT and CDR2 SNEGSKA (reference sequence). The CDR3 has 16 amino acids. CDR3 sequence reads: CSASFSVGLPGETQYF. In DNA, the CDR3 is TGCAGTGCTAGTTTTTCTGTGGGACTCCCTGGGGAGACCCAGTACTTC.

This CDR3 is CASSQDRRRSPLHF. The CDR3 region has the DNA TGTGCCAGCAGCCAAGATAGGAGGCGGTCACCCCTCCACTTT. The V gene is TRBV3-1 (or the pseudogene TRBV3-2), the J gene TRBJ1-6; D gene uncertain. From germline, CDR1 is LGHDT and CDR2 YNNKEL (reference sequence). The V and J ends lost 0 bases and 10 bases respectively, with 10 bases between them. This CDR3 is 14 amino acids long.

This chain connects TRBV30 to TRBJ1-2, with 8 bases fitting TRBD1. The junction had 0 bases not matched to a gene; V was cut back by 2 bases and J by 4 bases. CDR1 and CDR2 from the germline V gene are GTSNPN and SVGIG (reference sequence). The CDR3 contains 12 residues. The CDR3 loop is CAWSTGGYGYTF. The CDR3, as DNA: TGTGCCTGGAGTACAGGGGGCTATGGCTACACCTTC.

The V gene is TRBV2, the J gene TRBJ1-1; no definite D call. This CDR3 has 13 amino acids. Germline CDR1 reads SNHLY; CDR2 reads FYNNEI. V was cut by 2 bases and J by 0 bases, with 4 bases left in between. CDR3 sequence: CASSELLNTEAFF. CDR3 coding DNA: TGTGCCAGCAGTGAACTACTGAACACTGAAGCTTTCTTT.